This section outlines one T cell receptor beta chain sequence together with its context. Its cognate antigen is unknown. This record belongs to a study of cytotoxic CD8 clonotypes in ibrutinib-treated CLL. Overall study: Responses: roughly 25 partial, 2 complete; after median roughly 68 months, about 15 stayed remitted, around 12 progressed. Samples showed on average around 260,000 productive templates and tens of thousands of productive rearrangements.

General study points: Elevated clonality accompanied ibrutinib response, with a return toward baseline values at progression. Baseline clonality, higher than in age-matched healthy donors, tracked circulating CD8+ T-cell counts.

V lost 3 bases and J 2 bases, leaving 14 bases between the germline ends. CDR3 length: 15 residues. Germline V gene sequence: CDR1 SGDLS, CDR2 YYNGEE. Using immunoSEQ multiplex PCR, the repertoire was profiled, and TCRdb retains in-frame clones only, with some absent. This repertoire shows about 330,000 clones, roughly 70% found once; its top ten account for roughly 6%. V usage is TRBV9 and J usage is TRBJ2-5; D unclear. Sequenced here: PBMCs, sampled after 36 months of ibrutinib treatment. This TCR derives from a human donor with chronic lymphocytic leukemia. CDR3: CASSARTGGQETQYF. The CDR3 DNA reads as TGTGCCAGCAGCGCGCGGACCGGCGGACAAGAGACCCAGTACTTC.